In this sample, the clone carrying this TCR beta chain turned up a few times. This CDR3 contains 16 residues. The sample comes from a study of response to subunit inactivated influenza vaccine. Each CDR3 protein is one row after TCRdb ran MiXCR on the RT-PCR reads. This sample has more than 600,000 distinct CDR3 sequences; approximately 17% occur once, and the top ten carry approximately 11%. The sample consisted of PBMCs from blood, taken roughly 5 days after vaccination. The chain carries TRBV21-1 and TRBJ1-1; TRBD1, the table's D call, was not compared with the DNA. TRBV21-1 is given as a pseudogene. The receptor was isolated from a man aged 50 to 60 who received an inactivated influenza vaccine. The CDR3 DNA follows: TGTGCCAGCAGCAGGGGCAGGGGTTTTGAGAACACTGAAGCTTTCTTT. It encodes CASSRGRGFENTEAFF.